The next 27 T cell receptor beta chains were all read from a single sample in a study of cytomegalovirus exposure and HLA in healthy donors (dated by TCRdb to about 2017). Library prep was done by the immunoSEQ multiplex PCR assay. For the multiplex PCR, a mixture combining 60 forward primers for TCR Vbeta segments and 13 reverse primers for TCR Jbeta segments was used. Sourced from immuneACCESS, this table was stored by TCRdb with only in-frame sequences that have V and J called. A share of the clones is absent; for the studies checked, an unresolved V gene accounts for under half, and the remainder has no known explanation. Recorded for this sample are over 100,000 clones; more than 60% of them occurred a single time. The ten largest clones add up to roughly 2.5% of the sample. Sequenced sample: PBMCs. The receptors here all came from a female donor in good health and CMV-seronegative.

The chain links TRBV6-1 to TRBJ2-7; maybe TRBD1 (7 bases). The CDR3 runs to 15 residues. V lost 1 base, J lost 9 bases, and 19 bases lay in between. The V gene's germline CDR1 is MNHNS and CDR2 SASEGT. The CDR3 sequence: CASSEEVAGGKGQYF. The DNA for the CDR3 is TGTGCCAGCAGTGAAGAGGTTGCAGGGGGGAAGGGGCAGTACTTC.

The gene calls are TRBV30 and TRBJ2-1; TRBD1 agrees at 8 bases. The CDR3 is made up of 14 amino acids. CDR1 and CDR2 (germline): GTSNPN, SVGIG (reference sequence). V trimming: 3 bases; J trimming: 10 bases; junction bases outside the gene matches: 11. The CDR3 here is CAWSVGQVFGEQFF. The DNA of the CDR3 is TGTGCCTGGAGCGTGGGACAGGTGTTTGGAGAGCAGTTCTTC.

The chain employs TRBV9 and TRBJ1-2; 7 bases map to TRBD1. The length of the CDR3 is 17 residues. Per the germline V gene, CDR1 is SGDLS and CDR2 is YYNGEE. The trim removed 4 bases at V and 4 bases at J, leaving 16 bases unmatched. The CDR3 sequence is CASSPKLRDSGLYGYTF. CDR3 coding DNA: TGTGCCAGCAGCCCAAAACTCCGGGACAGCGGACTCTATGGCTACACCTTC.

This rearrangement joins TRBV30 to TRBJ1-6; the match to TRBD1 covers 8 bases. The length of the CDR3 is 13 residues. CDR1 is GTSNPN, CDR2 SVGIG, per germline (reference sequence). Trimming cost V 1 base and J 13 bases; bases outside gene matches: 6. The CDR3, as DNA: TGTGCCTGGAGTGGGCAGGGGGCATCGCCCCTCCACTTT. It encodes CAWSGQGASPLHF.

The chain links TRBV25-1 to TRBJ1-2; TRBD1 aligns across 10 bases. With 6 bases clipped from V and 2 bases from J, the junction kept 6 bases outside the gene matches. CDR3 length: 15 residues. Per the germline V gene, CDR1 is MGHDK and CDR2 is SYGVNS. The CDR3 DNA is TGTGCCAGCAGGGATGGGGGACAGGGGAACTATGGCTACACCTTC. Amino acids: CASRDGGQGNYGYTF.

The chain uses TRBV27 and TRBJ2-7; 10 bases map to TRBD1. The CDR3 runs to 14 residues. V gave up 6 bases and J gave up 2 bases; unmatched junction bases: 4. Germline CDR1 is MNHEY and CDR2 is SMNVEV (reference sequence). The CDR3 sequence: CASRLDRGTYEQYF. DNA of the CDR3: TGTGCCAGCAGGCTGGACAGGGGGACCTACGAGCAGTACTTC.

The rearrangement joins TRBV4-3 to TRBJ2-7; 8 positions match TRBD1. Germline V lookup: CDR1 LGHNA, CDR2 YSLEER. The V gene end was trimmed by 1 base and the J gene end by 0 bases; junction bases not matched to a gene: 2. The CDR3 spans 15 residues. In DNA, the CDR3 is TGCGCCAGCAGCCAAGGGGGGACAGGCTCCTACGAGCAGTACTTC. This translates into CASSQGGTGSYEQYF.

V gene TRBV27 combines with J gene TRBJ1-5; D call uncertain. Germline CDR1 and CDR2: MNHEY and SMNVEV (reference sequence). The CDR3 has 14 residues. Trimming shortened V by 3 bases and J by 6 bases, and 12 bases separated the two germline ends. The CDR3 loop is CASSFRGMGQPQHF. The CDR3 nucleotides are TGTGCCAGCAGTTTTAGAGGAATGGGTCAGCCCCAGCATTTT.

The chain has TRBV29-1 and TRBJ2-2; possible D gene TRBD2, 5 bases. The V and J ends lost 4 bases and 3 bases respectively, with 6 bases between them. Germline V gene data show CDR1 as SQVTM and CDR2 as ANQGSEA. The CDR3 extends over 12 amino acids. The CDR3 spells CSVVRDTGELFF. Here the CDR3 DNA reads TGCAGCGTTGTGCGGGACACCGGGGAGCTGTTTTTT.

V and J are TRBV5-1 and TRBJ2-2; 11 positions agree with TRBD2. This CDR3 is 15 amino acids long. Germline CDR1 is SGHRS and CDR2 is YFSETQ. V was clipped by 1 base and J by 9 bases; unmatched bases: 5. Here the CDR3 reads CASSLLAGGPRELFF. The CDR3 DNA reads as TGCGCCAGCAGCTTGTTAGCGGGGGGGCCCCGGGAGCTGTTTTTT.

V usage is TRBV7-2 and J usage is TRBJ1-2; D gene unclear. The CDR3 contains 14 residues. The V and J ends lost 4 bases and 4 bases respectively, with 13 bases between them. CDR1 is SGHTA, CDR2 FQGNSA, per germline. In DNA form, the CDR3 reads TGTGCCAGCAGCTATGGCTCGGGGTCCTATGGCTACACCTTC. It translates to CASSYGSGSYGYTF.

The V call is TRBV6-5, the J call TRBJ2-2; tentatively, D is TRBD1 (5 bases). Germline V lookup: CDR1 MNHEY, CDR2 SVGAGI. Trimming shortened V by 1 base and J by 1 base, and 10 bases separated the two germline ends. The CDR3 has 16 residues. The CDR3 sequence: CASSYFRQMNTGELFF. In DNA form, the CDR3 reads TGTGCCAGCAGTTACTTTAGACAGATGAACACCGGGGAGCTGTTTTTT.

This clone was seen a single time. The CDR3 protein is CASRQYNSPLHF. The CDR3 bases are TGTGCCAGCCGACAGTATAATTCACCCCTCCACTTT. This chain uses TRBV28 with TRBJ1-6; D is possibly TRBD1 (5 bases). The germline V gene encodes CDR1 MDHEN and CDR2 SYDVKM. Trimming pared 8 bases from V and 4 bases from J, leaving 6 bases between. The CDR3 is 12 residues long.

The rearrangement links TRBV6-1 to TRBJ1-3; a weak D match, TRBD1 (5 bases). Trimming removed 3 bases from V and 2 bases from J, with 11 bases in between. Germline values: CDR1 MNHNS, CDR2 SASEGT. CDR3 length: 15 residues. The CDR3 sequence: CASSDPAGTGNTIYF. CDR3 bases: TGTGCCAGCAGTGATCCGGCAGGGACTGGAAACACCATATATTTT.

V is TRBV9 and J is TRBJ2-3; the match to TRBD2 covers 12 bases. Per the germline V gene, CDR1 is SGDLS and CDR2 is YYNGEE. The CDR3 covers 18 residues. The V and J ends lost 0 bases and 0 bases, in that order; junction bases with no gene match: 5. The CDR3 here is CASSVATSGGPSTDTQYF. The CDR3 region has the DNA TGTGCCAGCAGCGTAGCGACTAGCGGGGGCCCAAGCACAGATACGCAGTATTTT. The full variable domain, completed using reference TRBV9 and TRBJ2-3, is DSGVTQTPKHLITATGQRVTLRCSPRSGDLSVYWYQQSLDQGLQFLIQYYNGEERAKGNILERFSAQQFPDLHSELNLSSLELGDSALYFCASSVATSGGPSTDTQYFGPGTRLTVL.

A single count supports this clone. J is TRBJ2-2 and V is TRBV5-6, with D possibly matching TRBD1 (5 bases). V was shortened by 4 bases and J by 2 bases, with 21 bases between the two germline ends. CDR1 SGHDT and CDR2 YYEEEE come from the germline V gene. This CDR3 is built from 18 residues. CDR3 sequence reads: CASSEEKTRALNTGELFF. CDR3 nucleotide sequence: TGTGCCAGCAGCGAAGAAAAAACCAGGGCCCTAAACACCGGGGAGCTGTTTTTT.

This clone came up a few times. V gene TRBV5-4 combines with J gene TRBJ1-1, with 7 nucleotides matching TRBD1. The length of the CDR3 is 15 residues. J gave up 3 bases and V 5 bases, and 10 bases lay outside the gene matches. Germline CDR1 and CDR2: SGHNT and YYREEE (reference sequence). The DNA of the CDR3 is TGTGCCAGCAGTGGTTTAGGACAGGTAGACACTGAAGCTTTCTTT. This gives the protein CASSGLGQVDTEAFF.

The chain recombines TRBV4-2 with TRBJ2-7; D may be TRBD2 (6 bases). The V end was cut by 4 bases, the J end by 2 bases, with 12 bases between. Germline V gene data show CDR1 as LGHNA and CDR2 as YNFKEQ. This CDR3 is 14 amino acids long. CDR3 sequence (DNA): TGTGCCAGCAGCCGGGGTAGCGGCGCCTACGAGCAGTACTTC. Amino acid sequence: CASSRGSGAYEQYF.

This chain links TRBV5-4 with TRBJ2-5; no definite D call. Per germline, CDR1 SGHNT and CDR2 YYREEE (reference sequence). V was clipped by 4 bases and J by 5 bases, with 12 bases between them. This CDR3 region has 13 residues. The CDR3 spells CASSASSWETQYF. The CDR3 DNA reads TGTGCCAGCAGCGCCAGTAGCTGGGAGACCCAGTACTTC.

V is TRBV2 and J is TRBJ1-3, with D perhaps TRBD1 (6 bases). This CDR3 spans 15 amino acids. The germline V gene encodes CDR1 SNHLY and CDR2 FYNNEI. The V gene lost 0 bases and the J gene lost 4 bases, with 10 bases spanning the gap. The CDR3 reads CASSEAQGWGNTIYF. CDR3 coding DNA: TGTGCCAGCAGTGAAGCGCAGGGGTGGGGAAACACCATATATTTT.

The chain joins TRBV2 to TRBJ2-5; D not certain. CDR1 and CDR2 (germline): SNHLY, FYNNEI. CDR3 length: 13 residues. The V gene lost 7 bases and the J gene lost 4 bases, with 13 bases spanning the gap. The DNA of the CDR3 is TGTGCCAGCACCTCCGGTGAAGTAGAGACCCAGTACTTC. Translated: CASTSGEVETQYF.

The rearrangement links TRBV27 to TRBJ1-1, with TRBD1 as a possible D gene (5 bases). This CDR3 region has 16 residues. Germline assignment: CDR1 MNHEY and CDR2 SMNVEV (reference sequence). V lost 5 bases and J 8 bases, leaving 24 bases between the germline ends. The CDR3: CASSQPGPSQEREAFF. CDR3 in DNA: TGTGCCAGCAGTCAGCCCGGACCTTCACAGGAAAGGGAAGCTTTCTTT.

The chain recombines TRBV6-5 with TRBJ2-7, with D perhaps TRBD1 (6 bases). Between the trimmed V and J ends, which lost 9 bases and 3 bases, there was a span of 15 bases. The CDR3 runs 13 residues. CDR1 and CDR2 (germline): MNHEY, SVGAGI. As DNA, the CDR3 is TGTGCCAGTTCCTACACAGGGAACTACGAGCAGTACTTC. It encodes CASSYTGNYEQYF.

V usage is TRBV21-1 and J usage is TRBJ2-7; the table calls TRBD1, which could not be checked here. TRBV21-1 is flagged as a pseudogene. This CDR3 is 11 amino acids long. The CDR3 sequence: CASSVYIEQYF. The CDR3 DNA sequence: TGTGCCAGCAGCGTATACATAGAGCAGTACTTC.

The V call is TRBV5-6, the J call TRBJ2-1, with TRBD1 matching 7 bases. Germline assignment: CDR1 SGHDT and CDR2 YYEEEE. Trimming at V came to 0 bases and at J to 2 bases, leaving 2 bases not matched to a gene. This CDR3 has 15 residues. DNA of the CDR3: TGTGCCAGCAGCTTGGGACAGGGTGCCTACAATGAGCAGTTCTTC. Its protein product is CASSLGQGAYNEQFF.

The V gene is TRBV7-8, the J gene TRBJ1-5, with 9 bases aligning to TRBD1. The length of the CDR3 is 19 residues. Germline CDR1 reads SGHVS; CDR2 reads FQNEAQ. V gave up 5 bases and J gave up 3 bases; unmatched junction bases: 17. The DNA of the CDR3 is TGTGCCAGCAGCCCCCGGGACAGGGTATGGGGGGGGGACAATCAGCCCCAGCATTTT. Protein product: CASSPRDRVWGGDNQPQHF.

The rearrangement joins TRBV7-9 to TRBJ2-2; 9 bases are a match to TRBD1. Per the germline V gene, CDR1 is SEHNR and CDR2 is FQNEAQ (reference sequence). Trimming removed 2 bases from V and 2 bases from J; junction bases left unmatched: 3. The CDR3 extends over 16 amino acids. CDR3 sequence reads: CASSLRTGANTGELFF. The CDR3 coding sequence is TGTGCCAGCAGCTTAAGGACAGGGGCTAACACCGGGGAGCTGTTTTTT.